These 5 T cell receptor beta chains came from one sample sequenced in a study. TCRdb redid the calling of the reads with MiXCR, one entry per CDR3 protein. The repertoire holds around 1,100 distinct CDR3 sequences, with around two fifths as singletons. Specimen: CD8+ T cells (not recorded whether cultured). Source of these receptors: a male donor.

There are a few counts of this clonotype. This may arise from a read error, as a much more abundant clone is one base away. In nucleotides, the CDR3 is TGTGCCAGCAATCTGGCCGGACACACAGGTACGCAGTATTTT. Translating it yields CASNLAGHTGTQYF. This chain connects TRBV12-3 or TRBV12-4 to TRBJ2-3; maybe TRBD1 (5 bases). This CDR3 has 14 amino acids.

In this sample, this clonotype is medium-sized. The chain recombines TRBV6-5 with TRBJ2-3; tentatively, D is TRBD1 or TRBD2 (5 bases each). Trimming took 2 bases from V and 0 from J, leaving 12 bases between them. CDR3 size: 16 residues. Germline loops: CDR1 MNHEY, CDR2 SVGAGI. CDR3 sequence (DNA): TGTGCCAGCAGTTACGTGGGACCCGAAAGCACAGATACGCAGTATTTT. This gives the protein CASSYVGPESTDTQYF.

CDR3 nucleotides: TGTGCCAGTAGTATTCGCAGTGGATGGGGGCTGTTTTTT. It encodes CASSIRSGWGLFF. The rearrangement links TRBV19 to TRBJ2-2, with D uncertain. Trimming shortened V by 3 bases and J by 13 bases, and 15 bases separated the two germline ends. CDR3 length: 13 residues. Per the germline V gene, CDR1 is LNHDA and CDR2 is SQIVND (reference sequence).

This clonotype was counted between two and nine times. J is TRBJ1-5 and V is TRBV19; D gene uncertain. CDR1 LNHDA and CDR2 SQIVND come from the germline V gene (reference sequence). Trimming removed 3 bases at V and 0 bases at J, with 3 bases between. This CDR3 spans 13 amino acids. CDR3 loop: CASSMISNQPQHF. CDR3 nucleotide sequence: TGTGCCAGTAGTATGATTAGCAATCAGCCCCAGCATTTT. The complete variable domain, with remaining parts taken from reference TRBV19 and TRBJ1-5, reads DGGITQSPKYLFRKEGQNVTLSCEQNLNHDAMYWYRQDPGQGLRLIYYSQIVNDFQKGDIAEGYSVSREKKESFPLTVTSAQKNPTAFYLCASSMISNQPQHFGDGTRLSIL.

This clonotype has at least ten counts. The rearrangement uses TRBV19 and TRBJ2-3, with D hard to call. The CDR3 spans 12 residues. V lost 1 base and J lost 6, with 5 bases in between. The germline V gene encodes CDR1 LNHDA and CDR2 SQIVND (reference sequence). CDR3 loop: CASSIVTDTQYF. The CDR3 DNA sequence: TGTGCCAGTAGTATAGTAACGGATACGCAGTATTTT.